This TCR beta chain derives from a study of T-cell reconstitution after alpha-beta-depleted transplantation in children. This clonotype was seen more than once but under ten times. Its antigen is unknown. The CDR3 is made up of 10 amino acids. V was shortened by 10 bases and J by 2 bases, with 5 bases between the two germline ends. As it was prepared, the TCRbeta library received unique molecular identifiers. TCRdb called the PCR reads again in MiXCR, with one record for every CDR3 protein. Of about a million distinct CDR3 sequences in the sample, roughly 29% were seen once. Whole-study findings and limits: After one year, T-cell counts and TCRbeta diversity mostly came from new T cells.

The chain has TRBV12-3 or TRBV12-4 and TRBJ1-2, with D unclear. Sequencing was performed on PBMCs, mostly from graft donor cells, taken 360 days after TCRalphabeta/CD19-depleted stem cell transplant. This TCR was sampled from a boy under two years old who had a stem cell transplant for SCID, so the T cells may come from the graft donor. CDR3 amino acids: CAIFNYGYTF. DNA of the CDR3: TGTGCCATATTCAACTATGGCTACACCTTC.